This TCR beta chain was identified during a study of blood T cell repertoires in COVID-19. Study information: Whether acute or convalescent, the COVID-19 samples came from the United States, Italy and Spain. T cells, B-cell-depleted T cells, or PBMCs provided the cDNA or gDNA that served as material.

In the authors' methods: Counts of nucleated cells, estimated from reference gene primer amplification, were obtained. Sequencing was performed with immunoSEQ multiplex PCR; in TCRdb, only in-frame clones are kept and a portion is missing. The D gene and trimming were derived from the DNA, and the V and J assignments and clone size from that table. Among about 98,000 clones listed, more than 65% were seen once. V lost 4 bases to trimming and J lost 7 bases, with 17 bases between them. The CDR3 runs to 14 residues. Germline V gene data show CDR1 as SGHNT and CDR2 as YYREEE (reference sequence). The sequence was obtained from a woman of 80 years or more with acute or convalescent COVID-19. Material: peripheral blood. V is TRBV5-4 and J is TRBJ2-5; possibly TRBD1 for D (7 bases). The CDR3 coding sequence is TGTGCCAGCAGCGAGGCGGGGACAGAGGGGACCCAGTACTTC. Residues: CASSEAGTEGTQYF. The variable domain in full, completed from reference TRBV5-4 and TRBJ2-5, reads ETGVTQSPTHLIKTRGQQVTLRCSSQSGHNTVSWYQQALGQGPQFIFQYYREEENGRGNFPPRFSGLQFPNYSSELNVNALELDDSALYLCASSEAGTEGTQYFGPGTRLLVL.